The 14 T cell receptor beta chains presented below share a single source sample, sequenced in a study of blood T cell repertoires in COVID-19. Clones were read by immunoSEQ multiplex PCR, and TCRdb kept only the in-frame ones, dropping some. Of about 160,000 clones listed, roughly nine tenths are singletons. The specimen was peripheral blood. Receptors originate from a man between 60 and 75 years old with active or convalescent COVID-19.

V and J are TRBV5-4 and TRBJ1-1; D call uncertain. CDR1 SGHNT and CDR2 YYREEE come from the germline V gene (reference sequence). V was clipped by 2 bases and J by 7 bases, with 9 bases between them. The CDR3 is 12 residues long. Here the CDR3 reads CASSLREGEAFF. CDR3 nucleotide sequence: TGTGCCAGCAGCTTACGGGAAGGTGAAGCTTTCTTT.

The CDR3 here is CASSFRGAFTGELFF. CDR3 coding DNA: TGTGCCAGCAGCTTCAGGGGCGCCTTCACCGGGGAGCTGTTTTTT. The chain couples TRBV5-4 to TRBJ2-2; D may be TRBD1 (6 bases). The CDR3 spans 15 residues. V gave up 2 bases and J gave up 4 bases, with 12 bases separating them. CDR1 is SGHNT, CDR2 YYREEE, per germline (reference sequence).

This chain connects TRBV4-2 to TRBJ2-3; 7 nucleotides agree with TRBD2. Germline trimming cut 4 bases from V and 6 bases from J; bases unmatched to any gene: 10. The CDR3 extends over 15 amino acids. Germline V gene lookup returns CDR1 LGHNA and CDR2 YNFKEQ. The CDR3: CASSPAGARKDTQYF. CDR3 bases: TGTGCCAGCAGCCCCGCGGGAGCTCGGAAGGATACGCAGTATTTT.

The chain carries TRBV27 and TRBJ2-7, with 10 bases aligning to TRBD1. The CDR3 extends over 16 amino acids. The junction had 10 bases not matched to a gene; V was cut back by 5 bases and J by 3 bases. Per the germline V gene, CDR1 is MNHEY and CDR2 is SMNVEV (reference sequence). The CDR3 loop is CASSPSVGTGVYEQYF. The CDR3 region has the DNA TGTGCCAGCAGTCCCAGCGTCGGGACAGGGGTCTACGAGCAGTACTTC.

This chain joins TRBV6-5 and TRBJ2-5; 8 bases line up with TRBD2. This CDR3 region has 16 residues. Germline values: CDR1 MNHEY, CDR2 SVGAGI. J was trimmed by 5 bases and V by 0 bases; bases with no gene match: 8. This chain's CDR3 is CASSYSGGGRLETQYF. CDR3 coding DNA: TGTGCCAGCAGTTACTCTGGCGGGGGGCGTCTGGAGACCCAGTACTTC.

To note about this clone: Other DNA sequences in the same sample also yield this CDR3. The chain couples TRBV7-2 to TRBJ1-4; 9 bases are a match to TRBD1. Trimming removed 3 bases from V and 8 bases from J; junction bases left unmatched: 4. Germline values: CDR1 SGHTA, CDR2 FQGNSA. This CDR3 comprises 14 residues. CDR3 sequence (DNA): TGTGCCAGCAGCTTGGACAGGGGAGGCGAAAAACTGTTTTTT. It is translated as CASSLDRGGEKLFF.

The CDR3 here is CASSGTGNNSPLHF. For the CDR3, the DNA is TGTGCCAGCAGTGGCACAGGGAATAATTCACCCCTCCACTTT. The V gene is TRBV2, the J gene TRBJ1-6, with a weak D call TRBD1 (6 bases). The V gene's germline CDR1 is SNHLY and CDR2 FYNNEI. The CDR3 has 14 residues. The V gene lost 4 bases and the J gene lost 5 bases, with 9 bases spanning the gap.

The rearrangement uses TRBV6-5 and TRBJ2-1, with D possibly TRBD1 on 6 matching bases. The CDR3 length is 15 residues. CDR1 is MNHEY and CDR2 is SVGAGI in the germline V gene. Trimming pared 7 bases from V and 1 base from J, leaving 14 bases between. CDR3 loop: CASKGRQESYNEQFF. The CDR3 DNA is TGTGCCAGCAAAGGAAGACAGGAGTCCTACAATGAGCAGTTCTTC.

This clone was detected once. The CDR3 DNA follows: TGTGCCAGCAGCCCGAGGACAGAGATGAACACTGAAGCTTTCTTT. As protein: CASSPRTEMNTEAFF. V and J are TRBV11-2 and TRBJ1-1, with D tentatively TRBD1 (6 bases). The length of the CDR3 is 15 residues. The V gene lost 5 bases and the J gene lost 0 bases, with 13 bases spanning the gap. Germline assignment: CDR1 SGHAT and CDR2 FQNNGV. Full variable domain (remainder filled in from reference TRBV11-2 and TRBJ1-1): EAGVAQSPRYKIIEKRQSVAFWCNPISGHATLYWYQQILGQGPKLLIQFQNNGVVDDSQLPKDRFSAERLKGVDSTLKIQPAKLEDSAVYLCASSPRTEMNTEAFFGQGTRLTVV.

V and J are TRBV6-5 and TRBJ1-3; D may be TRBD1 (6 bases). The length of the CDR3 is 14 residues. V gave up 7 bases and J gave up 0 bases, with 10 bases separating them. Germline assignment: CDR1 MNHEY and CDR2 SVGAGI. The DNA for the CDR3 is TGTGCCAGCAATATGGACAGCTCTGGAAACACCATATATTTT. This gives the protein CASNMDSSGNTIYF.

This clone was observed a single time. The J gene is TRBJ2-7, the V gene TRBV18, with 11 bases that match TRBD2. The CDR3 contains 18 residues. Germline V gene lookup returns CDR1 KGHSH and CDR2 LQKENI. Trimming removed 0 bases from V and 0 bases from J; junction bases left unmatched: 7. DNA for the CDR3: TGTGCCAGCTCACCACCGGTTCTAGCGGGGGGTTTCTCCTACGAGCAGTACTTC. This encodes CASSPPVLAGGFSYEQYF.

This sequence joins TRBV5-4 and TRBJ2-1, with 7 bases fitting TRBD1. Germline CDR1 is SGHNT and CDR2 is YYREEE (reference sequence). V gave up 4 bases and J gave up 9 bases; unmatched junction bases: 13. CDR3 length: 15 amino acids. CDR3 loop: CASSPDPGTAREQFF. The CDR3 DNA follows: TGTGCCAGCAGCCCGGACCCAGGGACAGCACGTGAGCAGTTCTTC.

This clone was detected once. V and J are TRBV10-3 and TRBJ2-7, with TRBD1 matching over 8 bases. The CDR3 extends over 15 amino acids. V trimming: 3 bases; J trimming: 3 bases; junction bases outside the gene matches: 7. Germline V gives CDR1 ENHRY, CDR2 SYGVKD. CDR3 bases: TGTGCCATCAGTGATAAGGCAGGGGGCGACTACGAGCAGTACTTC. Residues: CAISDKAGGDYEQYF.

The chain combines TRBV5-5 with TRBJ2-5; the D gene is possibly TRBD1 (6 bases). Trimming took off 1 base at V and 4 bases at J, with 14 bases between the two ends. Germline V gene sequence: CDR1 SGHKS, CDR2 YYEKEE (reference sequence). There are 15 residues in the CDR3. The CDR3 nucleotides are TGTGCCAGCAGCTTGTGGGGGCTAAGGGGAGAGACCCAGTACTTC. This gives the protein CASSLWGLRGETQYF.